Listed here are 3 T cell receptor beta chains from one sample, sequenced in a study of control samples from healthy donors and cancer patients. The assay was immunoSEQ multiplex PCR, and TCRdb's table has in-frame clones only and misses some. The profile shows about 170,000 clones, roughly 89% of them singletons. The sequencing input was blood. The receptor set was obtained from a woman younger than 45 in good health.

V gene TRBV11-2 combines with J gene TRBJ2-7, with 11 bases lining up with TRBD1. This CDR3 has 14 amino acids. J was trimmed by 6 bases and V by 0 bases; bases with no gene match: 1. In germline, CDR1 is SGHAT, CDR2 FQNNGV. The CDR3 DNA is TGTGCCAGCAGCTTAGATGGGACAGGGGGCGAGCAGTACTTC. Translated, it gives CASSLDGTGGEQYF.

The chain's CDR3 is CASSELAGGQDTQYF. CDR3 DNA: TGTGCCAGCAGCGAACTAGCGGGGGGTCAAGATACGCAGTATTTT. This chain connects TRBV5-6 to TRBJ2-3, with 12 bases aligning to TRBD2. Germline CDR1 reads SGHDT; CDR2 reads YYEEEE. J lost 5 bases, V lost 4 bases, and 5 bases had no gene match. The CDR3 is 15 amino acids.

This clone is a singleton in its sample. The CDR3 nucleotides are TGTGCCACCAGTGATGCTCTAGCGGCCTCCTACAATGAGCAGTTCTTC. Translated: CATSDALAASYNEQFF. The chain employs TRBV24-1 and TRBJ2-1, with 7 bases fitting TRBD2. V lost 3 bases to trimming and J lost 0 bases; unmatched junction nucleotides: 4. Per germline, CDR1 KGHDR and CDR2 SFDVKD. CDR3 length: 16 residues.